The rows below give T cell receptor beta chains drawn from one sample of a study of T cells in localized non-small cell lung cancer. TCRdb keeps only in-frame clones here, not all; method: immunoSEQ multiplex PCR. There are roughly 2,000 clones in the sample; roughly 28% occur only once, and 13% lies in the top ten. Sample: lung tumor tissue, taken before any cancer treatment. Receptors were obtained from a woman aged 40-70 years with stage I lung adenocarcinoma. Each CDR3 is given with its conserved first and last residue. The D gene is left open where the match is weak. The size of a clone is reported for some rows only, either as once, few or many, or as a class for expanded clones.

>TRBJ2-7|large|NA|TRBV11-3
TGTGCCAGCAGCTTAGACGGGAGTTTGGACGAGCAGTACTTC
CASSLDGSLDEQYF
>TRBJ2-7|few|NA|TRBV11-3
TGTGCCAGCAGCTCCCGCCGGGACAACTCCTACGAGCAGTACTTC
CASSSRRDNSYEQYF
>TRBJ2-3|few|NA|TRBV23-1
TGCGCCAGCAGTCAGGGGGGCTGTCAACCTCGCACAGATACGCAGTATTTT
CASSQGGCQPRTDTQYF
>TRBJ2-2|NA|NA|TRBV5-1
TGCGCCAGCAGCTTGGCGGCAGTAGACACCGGGGAGCTGTTTTTT
CASSLAAVDTGELFF
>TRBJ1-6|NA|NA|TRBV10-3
TGTGCCATCAGTGAGTCTAGGGGGGAGGGGGCACCCCTCCACTTT
CAISESRGEGAPLHF
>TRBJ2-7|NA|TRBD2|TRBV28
TGTGCCAGCAGTCCCGCTAGCGGGGGGGCCTACGAGCAGTACTTC
CASSPASGGAYEQYF
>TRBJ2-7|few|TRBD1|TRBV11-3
TGTGCCAGCAGCTTGCAGACAGGGGGGGCCTACGAGCAGTACTTC
CASSLQTGGAYEQYF
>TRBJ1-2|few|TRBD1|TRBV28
TGTGCCAGCAGTCCGACAGGGGGCTATACAGGCTACACCTTC
CASSPTGGYTGYTF
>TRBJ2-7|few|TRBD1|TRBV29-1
TGCAGCGTTGCGACAGGGGGCTCCTCCTACGAGCAGTACTTC
CSVATGGSSYEQYF
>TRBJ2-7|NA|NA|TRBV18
TGTGCCAGCTCGCCAGGACAGAATTACGAGCAGTACTTC
CASSPGQNYEQYF
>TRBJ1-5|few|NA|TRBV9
TGTGCCAGCAGCGTAGTCTGGCGTTCCGGGGGCAATCAGCCCCAGCATTTT
CASSVVWRSGGNQPQHF
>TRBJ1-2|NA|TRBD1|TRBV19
TGTGCCAGTTACCTCCGGGACAGGGGGCAGGATGGCTACACCTTC
CASYLRDRGQDGYTF
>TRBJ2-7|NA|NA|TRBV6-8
TGTGCCATCCTGGGGTCTGGGGGGTCCTACGAGCAGTACTTC
CAILGSGGSYEQYF
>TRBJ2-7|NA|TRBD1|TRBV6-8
TGTGCCAGCAGACACCCGGGACAGGGGGGCGAGCAGTACTTC
CASRHPGQGGEQYF
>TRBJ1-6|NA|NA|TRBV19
TGTGCCAGTAGTATAGGGCCTATGGATTCACCCCTCCACTTT
CASSIGPMDSPLHF
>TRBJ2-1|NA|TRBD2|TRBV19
TGTGCCAGTAGTAGGGACTACACTTCTGAGCAGTTCTTC
CASSRDYTSEQFF
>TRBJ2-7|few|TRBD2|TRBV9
TGTGCCAGCGGACTAGCGGGAGGAGACGAGCAGTACTTC
CASGLAGGDEQYF
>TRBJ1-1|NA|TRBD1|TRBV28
TGTGCCAGCAGTTACCCGGACAGGGGAACTGAAGCTTTCTTT
CASSYPDRGTEAFF
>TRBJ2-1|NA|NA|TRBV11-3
TGTGCCAGCAGCTTAGTTATGGGCCCGTGGAATGAGCAGTTCTTC
CASSLVMGPWNEQFF
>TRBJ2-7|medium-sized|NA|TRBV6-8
TGTGCCAGCAGTTCGTCCGACCCAGGGGATCCGACCTACGAGCAGTACTTC
CASSSSDPGDPTYEQYF
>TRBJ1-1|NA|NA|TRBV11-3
TGTGCCAGCAGCTTATCGCGGGAAGGGACTGAAGCTTTCTTT
CASSLSREGTEAFF
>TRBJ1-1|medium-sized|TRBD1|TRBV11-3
TGTGCCAGCAGCTCTAGGTTACAGGGGGCGAACACTGAAGCTTTCTTT
CASSSRLQGANTEAFF
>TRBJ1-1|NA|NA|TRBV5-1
TGCGCCAGCAGCTTGGGACAGGTCTTGAACACTGAAGCTTTCTTT
CASSLGQVLNTEAFF
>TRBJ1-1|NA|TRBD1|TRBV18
TGTGCCAGCTCACCCGTCCCGGGACAGGAATCGCTTGTCTCTGAAGCTTTCTTT
CASSPVPGQESLVSEAFF
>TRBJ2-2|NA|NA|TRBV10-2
TGCGCCAGCAGTGAGTCGGGATTGGCCGGGGAGCTGTTTTTT
CASSESGLAGELFF
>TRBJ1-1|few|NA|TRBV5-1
TGCGCCAGCACCTTAACGGACACTAGGAACACTGAAGCTTTCTTT
CASTLTDTRNTEAFF
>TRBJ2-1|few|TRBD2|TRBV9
TGTGCCAGCAGCGTAGATCCGGCTAGCGGGACGGCTAATGAGCAGTTCTTC
CASSVDPASGTANEQFF
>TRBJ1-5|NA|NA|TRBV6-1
TGTGCCAGCAGGGAAGGGAGGCTTAGCAATCAGCCCCAGCATTTT
CASREGRLSNQPQHF
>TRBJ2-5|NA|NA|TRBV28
TGTGCCAGCAGTTCTGGAATCGGGGGAAATGGGCACCAAGAGACCCAGTACTTC
CASSSGIGGNGHQETQYF
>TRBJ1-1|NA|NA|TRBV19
TGTGCCAGCACTAATGGTCCAGTATTGGCTTTCTTT
CASTNGPVLAFF
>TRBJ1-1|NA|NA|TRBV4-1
TGCGCCAGCAGCCAAGGGGGAAGTCTGCGGAACACTGAAGCTTTCTTT
CASSQGGSLRNTEAFF
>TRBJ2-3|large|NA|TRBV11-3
TGTGCCAGCAGCCCGCAGGGGGGAGGAGATACGCAGTATTTT
CASSPQGGGDTQYF
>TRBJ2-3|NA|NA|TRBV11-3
TGTGCCAGCAGCTTAACGGTATACGACACAGATACGCAGTATTTT
CASSLTVYDTDTQYF
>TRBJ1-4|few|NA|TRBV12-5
TGTGCTAGTGGTCCTCCTTGGGCAACTAATGAAAAACTGTTTTTT
CASGPPWATNEKLFF
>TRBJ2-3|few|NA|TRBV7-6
TGTGCCAGCTCCGGACTATTGGGCACAGATACGCAGTATTTT
CASSGLLGTDTQYF
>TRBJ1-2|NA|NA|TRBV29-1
TGCAGCGTTGAAGGAGGTTCCAGGGGTAACTATGGCTACACCTTC
CSVEGGSRGNYGYTF
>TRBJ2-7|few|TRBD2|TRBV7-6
TGTGCCAGCAGCTTAGGGCCTAGCGGGGGCCAAGGCTTCTACGAGCAGTACTTC
CASSLGPSGGQGFYEQYF
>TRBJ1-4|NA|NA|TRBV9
TGTGCCAGCAGTTTAGGTTCGGGAGCGGGTGAAAAACTGTTTTTT
CASSLGSGAGEKLFF
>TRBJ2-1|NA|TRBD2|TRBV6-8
TGTGCCAGCAGTTTAGCGGGGGGTCCCACGAATGAGCAGTTCTTC
CASSLAGGPTNEQFF
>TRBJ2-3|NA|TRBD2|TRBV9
TGTGCCAGCAGCTCCAAAACCGGGACTATAAACACAGATACGCAGTATTTT
CASSSKTGTINTDTQYF
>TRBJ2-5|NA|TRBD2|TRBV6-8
TGTGCCAGCAGACCCTCGGGACTAGCGGGTGAGACCCAGTACTTC
CASRPSGLAGETQYF
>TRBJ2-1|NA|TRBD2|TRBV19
TGTGCCAGTAGTACCTCTCGCGGGAGGGCCGCCTCCTACAATGAGCAGTTCTTC
CASSTSRGRAASYNEQFF
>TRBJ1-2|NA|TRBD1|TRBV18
TGTGCCAGCTCACCCGCGGGACAGGGGGGTTCCTCTAACTATGGCTACACCTTC
CASSPAGQGGSSNYGYTF
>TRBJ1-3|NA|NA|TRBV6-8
TGTGCCAGCAGTAAAAGCGACTCTGGAAACACCATATATTTT
CASSKSDSGNTIYF